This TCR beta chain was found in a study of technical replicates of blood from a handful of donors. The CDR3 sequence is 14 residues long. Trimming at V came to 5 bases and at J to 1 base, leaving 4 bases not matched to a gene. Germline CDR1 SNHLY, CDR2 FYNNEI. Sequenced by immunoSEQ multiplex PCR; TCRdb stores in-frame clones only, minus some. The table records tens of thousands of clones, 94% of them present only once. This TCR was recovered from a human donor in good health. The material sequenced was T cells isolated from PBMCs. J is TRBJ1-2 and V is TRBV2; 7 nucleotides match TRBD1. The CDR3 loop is CASSRDSLNYGYTF. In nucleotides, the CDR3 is TGTGCCAGCAGTCGGGACAGCCTTAACTATGGCTACACCTTC.